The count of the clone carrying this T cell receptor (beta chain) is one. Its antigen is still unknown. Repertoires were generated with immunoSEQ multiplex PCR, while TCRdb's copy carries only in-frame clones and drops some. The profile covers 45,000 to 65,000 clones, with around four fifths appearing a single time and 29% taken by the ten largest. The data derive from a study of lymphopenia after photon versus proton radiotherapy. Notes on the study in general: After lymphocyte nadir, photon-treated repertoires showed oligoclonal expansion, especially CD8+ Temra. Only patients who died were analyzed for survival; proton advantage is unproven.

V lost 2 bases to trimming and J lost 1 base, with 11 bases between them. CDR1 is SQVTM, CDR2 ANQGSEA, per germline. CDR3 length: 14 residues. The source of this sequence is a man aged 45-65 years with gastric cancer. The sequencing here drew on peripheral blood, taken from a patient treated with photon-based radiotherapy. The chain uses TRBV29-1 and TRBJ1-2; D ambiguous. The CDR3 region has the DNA TGCAGCGTTGAATCCACGAGTGATAACTATGGCTACACCTTC. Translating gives CSVESTSDNYGYTF.